This is a list of T cell receptor beta chains from one sample in a study of cytomegalovirus exposure and HLA in healthy donors. Here immunoSEQ multiplex PCR was the method, and the copy in TCRdb shows in-frame clones only, minus some. The profile shows under 250,000 clones, more than 65% of them singletons. Sample: PBMCs. The receptors shown here come from a man aged 18-30 years in good health and CMV-seronegative. The CDR3 runs from the conserved cysteine through the conserved F or W. The D gene is left open where the match is weak. Some rows mark clone size as missing; the rest say once, few, many or name a class of expanded clone.

abundance	d_gene	v_gene	j_gene	CDR3nt	CDR3aa
few	TRBD1	TRBV15	TRBJ2-1	TGTGCCACCAGCAGAACTACAGGGGATACCTTTTCGAATGAGCAGTTCTTC	CATSRTTGDTFSNEQFF
-	-	TRBV28	TRBJ1-5	TGTGCCAGCGGGTCCGCGGGTCAAGTAGATCAGCCCCAGCATTTT	CASGSAGQVDQPQHF
-	-	TRBV18	TRBJ2-4	TGTGCCAGCTCACCGACAACGTCCGGCCTTGGCATTCAGTACTTC	CASSPTTSGLGIQYF
-	TRBD1	TRBV5-6	TRBJ2-3	TGTGCCAGCAGATGGGACAGGAGAGCCGAAGATACGCAGTATTTT	CASRWDRRAEDTQYF
-	-	TRBV6-5	TRBJ2-7	TGTGCCAGCAGGACAGGCGGCTCCTACGAGCAGTACTTC	CASRTGGSYEQYF
-	-	TRBV19	TRBJ2-1	TGTGCCAGTAGCCCTAGTGGATGGAATGAGCAGTTCTTC	CASSPSGWNEQFF
-	-	TRBV10-3	TRBJ1-1	TGTGCCATCGAGACGGGGGAGCACTCTGAAGCTTTCTTT	CAIETGEHSEAFF
-	TRBD1	TRBV6-1	TRBJ1-5	TGTGCCAGCATCCCGGGACAGAGGGATCAGCCCCAGCATTTT	CASIPGQRDQPQHF
-	-	TRBV5-6	TRBJ1-3	TGTGCCAGCAGCTTGGTTTCGGAGGGAAACACCATATATTTT	CASSLVSEGNTIYF
-	TRBD1	TRBV7-9	TRBJ1-2	TGTGCCAGCAGCCACGGGACAGGGACGAATGGCTACACCTTC	CASSHGTGTNGYTF
-	-	TRBV27	TRBJ1-2	TGTGCCAGCAGCACCATTCAGGGTGGCTATGGCTACACCTTC	CASSTIQGGYGYTF
-	-	TRBV18	TRBJ2-7	TGTGCCAGCTCACCACCCGGGGAACTTGGGCAGTACTTC	CASSPPGELGQYF
-	-	TRBV19	TRBJ2-1	TGTGCCAGTAGTATCGGGGTAGGGTTAGATGAGCAGTTCTTC	CASSIGVGLDEQFF
-	-	TRBV7-8	TRBJ2-1	TGTGCCAGCAGCTTAGTTTGGTCTAGCAACAATGAGCAGTTCTTC	CASSLVWSSNNEQFF
-	TRBD1	TRBV28	TRBJ2-2	TGTGCCAGCAGTTCACGGGACAGGGGAGACACCGGGGAGCTGTTTTTT	CASSSRDRGDTGELFF
-	-	TRBV12-5	TRBJ2-1	TGTGCTAGTGATTTCAACGTCAGGGGCTCCTACAATGAGCAGTTCTTC	CASDFNVRGSYNEQFF
-	-	TRBV7-3	TRBJ2-5	TGTGCCAGCAGCTCTCAGGAGGGAAAGCAAGAGACCCAGTACTTC	CASSSQEGKQETQYF
-	TRBD2	TRBV5-4	TRBJ2-1	TGTGCCAGCAGCTTAGCGGGAGGGCCTCCTGAGCAGTTCTTC	CASSLAGGPPEQFF
few	TRBD1	TRBV6-6	TRBJ1-1	TGTGCCAGCCAAGACAGGGCCCGGATGAACACTGAAGCTTTCTTT	CASQDRARMNTEAFF
-	-	TRBV28	TRBJ2-3	TGTGCCAGCAGTTTATTCGTGGGGCACACAGATACGCAGTATTTT	CASSLFVGHTDTQYF
-	TRBD1	TRBV5-1	TRBJ2-3	TGCGCCAGCACCACTTCACAGGGGGCCACAGATACGCAGTATTTT	CASTTSQGATDTQYF
once	TRBD1	TRBV28	TRBJ2-7	TGTGCCAGCAGAGCACAGGGGACCGAGCAGTACTTC	CASRAQGTEQYF
-	TRBD2	TRBV7-3	TRBJ2-1	TGTGCCAGCAGCCACCCGGCTAGCGGACACAATGAGCAGTTCTTC	CASSHPASGHNEQFF
-	TRBD2	TRBV18	TRBJ2-1	TGTGCCAGCTCACCACCGAACCGGGAGGGCAAGAATGAGCAGTTCTTC	CASSPPNREGKNEQFF
-	TRBD1	TRBV25-1	TRBJ2-3	TGTGCCAGCAGTCGAGGGACAGGAGGCACAGATACGCAGTATTTT	CASSRGTGGTDTQYF
-	-	TRBV5-4	TRBJ2-5	TGTGCCAGCAGCCCCCGGGACTCCAAATGGACCCAGTACTTC	CASSPRDSKWTQYF
-	-	TRBV18	TRBJ2-2	TGTGCCAGCTCACCACTACAGACTCAGGGCACCGGGGAGCTGTTTTTT	CASSPLQTQGTGELFF
-	-	TRBV19	TRBJ2-2	TGTGCCAGTAGTATCTGGACAGCGAACACCGGGGAGCTGTTTTTT	CASSIWTANTGELFF
-	TRBD1	TRBV2	TRBJ2-2	TGTGCCATCAGGGGGCGAACGACCACCGGGGAGCTGTTTTTT	CAIRGRTTTGELFF
-	TRBD1	TRBV18	TRBJ2-7	TGTGCCAGCTCACCACGGGACAGGGCCGTCTACGAGCAGTACTTC	CASSPRDRAVYEQYF
-	TRBD1	TRBV18	TRBJ1-5	TGTGCCAGCTCACCCCCGGGAGGGGGCGGCAATCAGCCCCAGCATTTT	CASSPPGGGGNQPQHF
once	TRBD1	TRBV19	TRBJ1-1	TGTGCCAGTAGTATTTCCCAGGGGGCCGCTGAAGCTTTCTTT	CASSISQGAAEAFF
-	-	TRBV29-1	TRBJ2-7	TGCAGCGTTGAGGCAGGAGGCGGGATCTACGAGCAGTACTTC	CSVEAGGGIYEQYF
few	TRBD2	TRBV27	TRBJ2-1	TGTGCCAGCAGTCTACGCTCGACTAGCTTGTCCTACAATGAGCAGTTCTTC	CASSLRSTSLSYNEQFF
-	-	TRBV18	TRBJ1-2	TGTGCCAGCTCACCTGAGACAGCATCGAACTATGGCTACACCTTC	CASSPETASNYGYTF
-	-	TRBV7-9	TRBJ1-2	TGTGCCAGCAGCTTACAAGACACTGCTGGCTACACCTTC	CASSLQDTAGYTF
-	-	TRBV27	TRBJ2-1	TGTGCCAGTCAGCAGTTTATTGGCTTAGCGACCTCCTACAATGAGCAGTTCTTC	CASQQFIGLATSYNEQFF
-	-	TRBV5-4	TRBJ1-4	TGTGCCAGCAGCTTACAGGGTAGCGAGGGACTGTTTTTT	CASSLQGSEGLFF
few	TRBD1	TRBV12-5	TRBJ1-5	TGTGCTAGTGGTTCCGGGACAGCAAATCAGCCCCAGCATTTT	CASGSGTANQPQHF
-	-	TRBV11-2	TRBJ2-7	TGTGCCAGCAGCTTCGGCGGGATCTACGAGCAGTACTTC	CASSFGGIYEQYF
-	-	TRBV5-4	TRBJ2-1	TGTGCCAGCAGCTTGGATGGTGGGAGGCTGTACAATGAGCAGTTCTTC	CASSLDGGRLYNEQFF
-	TRBD1	TRBV5-1	TRBJ1-2	TGCGCCAGCAAACAAATACAGGGGACCTATGGCTACACCTTC	CASKQIQGTYGYTF
-	-	TRBV30	TRBJ1-6	TGTGCCTGGCGGGCAGGGGCAAATTCACCCCTCCACTTT	CAWRAGANSPLHF
few	TRBD1	TRBV15	TRBJ1-1	TGTGCCACCAGCGGCGACAGGGAATTCTCTGAAGCTTTCTTT	CATSGDREFSEAFF
-	TRBD1	TRBV19	TRBJ1-1	TGTGCCAGTAGTATCGGCAGGGGGCGATTCATGAACACTGAAGCTTTCTTT	CASSIGRGRFMNTEAFF
-	TRBD1	TRBV5-1	TRBJ1-1	TGCGCCAGCAGCTTGGGGGCAGGGGGCCGGAACACTGAAGCTTTCTTT	CASSLGAGGRNTEAFF
few	-	TRBV5-1	TRBJ2-5	TGCGCCAGCAGCTTTCAGGGTGGGCAAGAGACCCAGTACTTC	CASSFQGGQETQYF
-	TRBD2	TRBV5-1	TRBJ2-5	TGCGCCAGCAGCTTGGTCCTAGCGGGAGGGAAAGAGACCCAGTACTTC	CASSLVLAGGKETQYF
-	-	TRBV30	TRBJ1-2	TGTGCCTGGAGTCGGGACTTGAACTATGGCTACACCTTC	CAWSRDLNYGYTF
-	TRBD2	TRBV6-1	TRBJ2-3	TGTGCCAGCAGTGACGCGGGAGGCACAGATACGCAGTATTTT	CASSDAGGTDTQYF
-	TRBD1	TRBV5-1	TRBJ2-3	TGCGCCAGCAGCGAAGGACAGGGTTACACAGATACGCAGTATTTT	CASSEGQGYTDTQYF